The clone carrying this TCR beta chain occurred many times. Synthesis of cDNA was carried out by template-switch 5'RACE. The reaction used 10-nucleotide random UMIs. Each CDR3 protein is one row after TCRdb ran MiXCR on the 5' RACE reads. The data show tens of thousands of distinct CDR3 sequences, approximately 5.8% seen once. This entry belongs to a study of neurological immune-mediated disorders. Germline V gene sequence: CDR1 DFQATT, CDR2 SNEGSKA (reference sequence). CDR3 length: 15 residues. V was clipped by 2 bases and J by 4 bases; unmatched bases: 5. J is TRBJ2-1 and V is TRBV20-1; TRBD2 aligns across 10 bases. The source of this sequence is a woman aged 18 to 35 with multiple sclerosis. Sequencing input: CD4+ T cells from blood. Here the CDR3 reads CSARQLAGRYNEQFF. CDR3 sequence (DNA): TGCAGTGCTAGACAACTAGCGGGACGTTACAATGAGCAGTTCTTC.